This paragraph covers one T cell receptor beta chain sequence. Antigen: not known. The study left out patients who had uncontrolled infection, other autoimmune disease, pregnancy or lactation. The record originates from a study of T cells in Graves' hyperthyroidism and ophthalmopathy. RNA transcripts served as the template for amplifying TCR beta CDR3 regions. During a first-round RT-PCR of the TCR CDR3, the HTBI primer set was used. TCRdb analysed the multiplex PCR reads with MiXCR anew, one entry per CDR3 protein. The sample lists under 400,000 distinct CDR3 sequences, approximately 18% seen once, with under 55% in the top ten. General study points: For ophthalmopathy, model prediction preceded onset by a median around six months.

The CDR3 is 11 amino acids. Germline lookup yields CDR1 DFQATT and CDR2 SNEGSKA (reference sequence). V shed 1 base and J shed 2 bases, with 1 base lying between them. This TCR came from a woman between 45 and 65 years old with Graves' hyperthyroidism. The specimen sequenced was blood. The chain carries TRBV20-1 and TRBJ2-3; D uncertain. Here the CDR3 DNA reads TGCAGTGCTAGAGCCACAGATACGCAGTATTTT. Translating gives CSARATDTQYF.